This T cell receptor (beta chain) was sequenced for a study of shared clonotypes between healthy human individuals. This clone was recorded only once. Its antigen is unknown. Every subset's genomic DNA went evenly onto several immunoSEQ plates. Profiling relied on immunoSEQ multiplex PCR, and the TCRdb table lists in-frame clones only, not all of them. The sample lists more than 2 million clones, less than 95% occurring once. General study results and limits: A limitation of the genetic and exposure-history diversity represented arose from few donors. It was observed that approximately 5% of naive CD4 clonotypes were shared across a handful of donors.

Only CD45RO-negative cells positively selected for CCR7 counted as naive CD8 cells, so terminally differentiated effector memory CD45RA+ cells were excluded. Trimming removed 4 bases at V and 9 bases at J, with 10 bases between. CDR3 size: 12 residues. CDR1 is MDHEN and CDR2 is SYDVKM in the germline V gene. The source material was naive CD8+ T cells sorted from blood. This chain connects TRBV28 to TRBJ2-1, with D perhaps TRBD2 (6 bases). This sequence originates from a man aged 18 to 29 in good health. CDR3 DNA: TGTGCCAGCAGTTCCCCCGGGGGTGAGCAGTTCTTC. Its translation: CASSSPGGEQFF.